A selection of T cell receptor beta chains follows, all from one sample in a study of blood T cell repertoires in COVID-19. Clones were sequenced by immunoSEQ multiplex PCR, and TCRdb holds only the in-frame ones, with some missing. The sample lists some 260,000 clones; nearly 90% were seen once. Sequencing input: peripheral blood. The source of these receptors is a woman aged 40-49 years who had recovered from COVID-19. The CDR3 runs from the conserved cysteine through the conserved F or W. D genes are given only for firm matches. Part of the rows lack a size; the others show once, few, many or a class for expanded clones.

v_call	j_call	clone_size	d_call	cdr3_nt	cdr3_aa
TRBV6-1	TRBJ1-1	.	.	TGTGCCAGCAGTGAGTCAGGGAGGACTGAAGCTTTCTTT	CASSESGRTEAFF
TRBV7-8	TRBJ2-5	.	.	TGTGCCAGCAGCCACCCGGAGGGAGGTGAGACCCAGTACTTC	CASSHPEGGETQYF
TRBV7-9	TRBJ2-5	.	.	TGTGCCAGCAGCTTTCTGGAGACCCAGTACTTC	CASSFLETQYF
TRBV11-3	TRBJ2-1	.	TRBD2	TGTGCCAGCAGCTTAGATTACAGACTAGCGGGAGGGGGCAATGAGCAGTTCTTC	CASSLDYRLAGGGNEQFF
TRBV4-2	TRBJ1-4	.	.	TGTGCCAGCAGCCCAATCCCGGTAGGGGGAACTAATGAAAAACTGTTTTTT	CASSPIPVGGTNEKLFF
TRBV7-2	TRBJ1-1	.	TRBD1	TGTGCCAGCAGCTTAGATGGGACAGGGGGCAGGGCTTTCTTT	CASSLDGTGGRAFF
TRBV6-1	TRBJ2-7	.	.	TGTGCCAGCAGTGACAGGGCATCCTACGAGCAGTACTTC	CASSDRASYEQYF
TRBV3-1/TRBV3-2	TRBJ2-3	.	TRBD2	TGTGCCAGCAGCCAAGAAGCGGCGGGAGGGGACACAGATACGCAGTATTTT	CASSQEAAGGDTDTQYF
TRBV4-1	TRBJ1-5	.	TRBD1	TGCGCCAGCAGCCAGGGGACAGGGTCCCCCGGGATACAGCCCCAGCATTTT	CASSQGTGSPGIQPQHF
TRBV4-3	TRBJ2-7	.	TRBD2	TGCGCCAGCCTCGGACTAGTTGTTAGATTCAAATACGAGCAGTACTTC	CASLGLVVRFKYEQYF
TRBV6-5	TRBJ2-6	.	.	TGTGCCAGCAGTTCAACTACAGGGTCTGGGGCCAACGTCCTGACTTTC	CASSSTTGSGANVLTF
TRBV5-1	TRBJ2-7	.	TRBD2	TGCGCCAGCAGCACCGGACTAGCGGGTGTAAAGAGCTCCTACGAGCAGTACTTC	CASSTGLAGVKSSYEQYF
TRBV4-1	TRBJ2-3	.	TRBD2	TGCGCCAGCAGCCAAGATCGGACTAGCGGGGTTCTCACAGATACGCAGTATTTT	CASSQDRTSGVLTDTQYF
TRBV9	TRBJ2-7	few	TRBD1	TGTGCCAGCAGCCACGGACAGGATCCCTACGAGCAGTACTTC	CASSHGQDPYEQYF
TRBV21-1	TRBJ1-1	once	.	TGTGCCAGCAGCATGCGGAAGGGGGAGTCGAAAACTGAAGCTTTCTTT	CASSMRKGESKTEAFF
TRBV7-9	TRBJ2-6	.	TRBD2	TGTGCCAGCAGCTTAGCGGGAGGGGCGGGGGCCAACGTCCTGACTTTC	CASSLAGGAGANVLTF
TRBV6-5	TRBJ1-3	.	.	TGTGCCAGCAGCTTACGGGAGGACTCTGGAAACACCATATATTTT	CASSLREDSGNTIYF
TRBV7-3	TRBJ2-3	.	.	TGTGCCAGCAGCTTAGAAGGAGGTGTGAGAGGGGATACGCAGTATTTT	CASSLEGGVRGDTQYF
TRBV4-2	TRBJ1-2	once	.	TGTGCCAGCAGCCAAGATTCGGGCAGGGGTACTAACTATGGCTACACCTTC	CASSQDSGRGTNYGYTF
TRBV30	TRBJ2-5	.	TRBD2	TGTGCCTGGACGAAGCGGGAGAGGGAGACCCAGTACTTC	CAWTKRERETQYF
TRBV7-2	TRBJ2-6	.	.	TGTGCCACAAATAAAGGGGGGGCCGGGGCCAACGTCCTGACTTTC	CATNKGGAGANVLTF
TRBV5-1	TRBJ1-4	.	TRBD1	TGCGCCAGCAGCATACGACAGGGGTCAACTAATGAAAAACTGTTTTTT	CASSIRQGSTNEKLFF
TRBV5-1	TRBJ2-5	.	TRBD1	TGCGCCAGCAGCTGGATCGACAGGGGTAACGGGGAGACCCAGTACTTC	CASSWIDRGNGETQYF
TRBV2	TRBJ1-1	few	TRBD1	TGTGCCAGCAGACAGGGGCCTGAAGCTTTCTTT	CASRQGPEAFF
TRBV18	TRBJ1-2	few	TRBD1	TGTGCCAGCTCACCACAATCAGGGGGTGAAGATGGCTACACCTTC	CASSPQSGGEDGYTF
TRBV11-2	TRBJ1-3	.	TRBD1	TGTGCCAGCAGCTTAATGGCAGGGGGCGGGCCCTCTGGAAACACCATATATTTT	CASSLMAGGGPSGNTIYF
TRBV7-2	TRBJ2-7	.	TRBD2	TGTGCCAGCAGCTTATCTAGCGGGAGAGGGTTTGAGCAGTACTTC	CASSLSSGRGFEQYF
TRBV7-6	TRBJ2-1	.	TRBD2	TGTGCCAGCAGCTTGCCTAGCGGGAGGGCCAATGAGCAGTTCTTC	CASSLPSGRANEQFF
TRBV3-1/TRBV3-2	TRBJ2-3	once	TRBD2	TGTGCCAGCAGCCAGAGGGTAGCGGGGGGGCTGGGAGATACGCAGTATTTT	CASSQRVAGGLGDTQYF
TRBV9	TRBJ1-1	.	.	TGTGCCAGCAGCGTAGATCCCAGGAACACTGAAGCTTTCTTT	CASSVDPRNTEAFF
TRBV6-6	TRBJ2-7	.	TRBD1	TGTGCCAGCAGTTACTACACCGGGACAGGGGGGTACGAGCAGTACTTC	CASSYYTGTGGYEQYF
TRBV18	TRBJ2-7	.	.	TGTGCCAGCTCACCACTTCGGGGCTACGAGCAGTACTTC	CASSPLRGYEQYF
TRBV19	TRBJ1-2	few	TRBD1	TGTGCCAGTAGGGGGACTGACAGGGGGCTCGATGGCTACACCTTC	CASRGTDRGLDGYTF
TRBV5-6	TRBJ1-5	.	TRBD1	TGTGCCAGCAGCTACCTTGGCTCGGGACAGGGCGTTCAGCCCCAGCATTTT	CASSYLGSGQGVQPQHF
TRBV19	TRBJ1-1	.	TRBD1	TGTGCCAGTAGGCCTCAGGGGGCGATGGGTAACACTGAAGCTTTCTTT	CASRPQGAMGNTEAFF
TRBV6-2/TRBV6-3	TRBJ1-2	.	TRBD1	TGTGCCAGCAGTTACTCGATAACGATGACAGGGAACTATGGCTACACCTTC	CASSYSITMTGNYGYTF
TRBV6-2/TRBV6-3	TRBJ1-5	once	.	TGTGCCAGCAGTGCCCGACAGGTTTCGGGTATTTTAGATCAGCCCCAGCATTTT	CASSARQVSGILDQPQHF
TRBV3-1/TRBV3-2	TRBJ1-2	.	TRBD1	TGTGCCAGCAGCCAAGGGACAGGGTATGGCTACACCTTC	CASSQGTGYGYTF
TRBV21-1	TRBJ2-4	.	.	TGTGCCAGCAGCAAAGACGGAGGGGGCAAGTCCAAAAACATTCAGTACTTC	CASSKDGGGKSKNIQYF
TRBV11-2	TRBJ2-3	once	.	TGTGCCAGCAGCTTCCAGGGCGATAGCACAGATACGCAGTATTTT	CASSFQGDSTDTQYF
TRBV10-3	TRBJ2-7	once	TRBD2	TGTGCCATCAGCCAGCGGGGTAACTCCTACGAGCAGTACTTC	CAISQRGNSYEQYF
TRBV6-6	TRBJ2-7	.	.	TGTGCCAGCAGTTACAGCGAAAACTACGAGCAGTACTTC	CASSYSENYEQYF
TRBV3-1/TRBV3-2	TRBJ2-2	few	TRBD1	TGTGCCAGCAGCCCAGACAGGGCGTACGGGGAGCTGTTTTTT	CASSPDRAYGELFF
TRBV7-9	TRBJ2-7	few	.	TGTGCCAGCAGCTCCTTCCCCCGGGGATCAAACTACGAGCAGTACTTC	CASSSFPRGSNYEQYF
TRBV6-5	TRBJ1-4	.	TRBD1	TGTGCCAGCAGAGACAGGGTCGAAGAAAAACTGTTTTTT	CASRDRVEEKLFF
TRBV2	TRBJ1-2	.	.	TGTGCCTCGACGGAGGAGGTTCTTGGCTATGGCTACACCTTC	CASTEEVLGYGYTF
TRBV7-8	TRBJ1-1	.	TRBD1	TGTGCCAGCAGCTTGACAGGGCGCCTAGGGCGGACTGAAGCTTTCTTT	CASSLTGRLGRTEAFF
TRBV7-2	TRBJ1-6	.	.	TGTGCCAGCAGCTTCGGGTATGGTAATTCACCCCTCCACTTT	CASSFGYGNSPLHF
TRBV19	TRBJ2-7	few	.	TGTGCCAGTAGTGCCAGGACGGGAGTCGGATACGAGCAGTACTTC	CASSARTGVGYEQYF
TRBV4-3	TRBJ2-2	.	TRBD2	TGCGCCAGCAGCCAAGATAGTATGGCTAGCGGGGGGGGATACACCGGGGAGCTGTTTTTT	CASSQDSMASGGGYTGELFF
TRBV29-1	TRBJ1-5	.	TRBD1	TGCAGCGTTGGGGACAGGATGGAGCAGCCCCAGCATTTT	CSVGDRMEQPQHF
TRBV28	TRBJ2-5	.	TRBD1	TGTGCCAGCAGTACCCCTGGACAGGGAGGAGAGACCCAGTACTTC	CASSTPGQGGETQYF
TRBV12-3/TRBV12-4	TRBJ1-5	.	.	TGTGCCAGCAGAAATGTCGTACAGCCCCAGCATTTT	CASRNVVQPQHF
TRBV7-2	TRBJ2-1	once	TRBD2	TGTGCCAGCAGCCGTTCTGGGACTAGCGGCTACAATGAGCAGTTCTTC	CASSRSGTSGYNEQFF
TRBV7-9	TRBJ2-2	once	.	TGTGCCAGCAGCTCTCGACAGCCACGACCTTCAAACACCGGGGAGCTGTTTTTT	CASSSRQPRPSNTGELFF
TRBV7-2	TRBJ1-6	few	TRBD1	TGTGCCAGCAGCGGGACAGGGGGCTATAATTCACCCCTCCACTTT	CASSGTGGYNSPLHF
TRBV11-2	TRBJ2-3	.	.	TGTGCCAGCAGCCTAGGGGTGGGGGGTTTCTCAGGTACGCAGTATTTT	CASSLGVGGFSGTQYF
TRBV6-6	TRBJ1-5	.	.	TGTGCCAGCGGGCAGGTTTCTCAGCCCCAGCATTTT	CASGQVSQPQHF
TRBV19	TRBJ2-3	.	TRBD2	TGTGCCAGTAGTGGACTAGCGGGAGTTTATACGCAGTATTTT	CASSGLAGVYTQYF
TRBV5-1	TRBJ2-3	.	TRBD1	TGCGCCAGCAGCCCGGGCTGGGACAGGGGAACAGATACGCAGTATTTT	CASSPGWDRGTDTQYF